The sequence of this T cell receptor (beta chain) was determined in a study of cytomegalovirus exposure and HLA in healthy donors. The primer mix had 60 Vbeta and 13 Jbeta primers. Per the authors' pipeline: The count from a later analysis was 70 million to 85 million unique TCR beta chains, around 11 million of them shared. Generated by immunoSEQ multiplex PCR, the TCRdb table keeps only in-frame clones and is missing some. That table is the source of V, J and clone size, and D and trimming were worked out from the DNA. In the table there are roughly 160,000 clones, 71% of which are singletons. Overall study findings and caveats: Rarity characterized most TCR sequences, yet some public TCRs appeared in many donors. The study dropped some indistinguishable V segments, TRBV6-2 and TRBV6-3 among them.

A word on this clone: Its antigen is unknown.

With 3 bases clipped from V and 4 bases from J, the junction kept 11 bases outside the gene matches. Germline V CDR1 and CDR2: SGHRS, YFSETQ. This CDR3 comprises 16 residues. This sequence joins TRBV5-1 and TRBJ2-5; 8 bases fit TRBD2. What was sequenced was PBMCs. This clonotype was sampled from a woman aged 30 to 39 in good health and CMV-seronegative. This chain's CDR3 is CASSSGVAGLPETQYF. In DNA form, the CDR3 reads TGCGCCAGCAGCTCCGGGGTAGCGGGACTTCCAGAGACCCAGTACTTC. Drawing the rest from reference TRBV5-1 and TRBJ2-5, the complete variable domain is KAGVTQTPRYLIKTRGQQVTLSCSPISGHRSVSWYQQTPGQGLQFLFEYFSETQRNKGNFPGRFSGRQFSNSRSEMNVSTLELGDSALYLCASSSGVAGLPETQYFGPGTRLLVL.